The 5 T cell receptor beta chains below all came from one sample that was sequenced in a study of response to subunit inactivated influenza vaccine. TCRdb redid the calling of the RT-PCR reads with MiXCR, one entry per CDR3 protein. This table holds under 200,000 distinct CDR3 sequences, over 9.5% found once. This sample also belongs to another study, concerning T cells expressing NK-cell markers. That source notes: 5'RACE template switching built TCR beta cDNA with unique molecular identifiers.

This specimen consisted of CD8+ T cells sorted from PBMCs, obtained approximately 12 days after vaccination. Receptor source: a man aged 45-65 years who received an inactivated influenza vaccine.

This clonotype was detected a few times. The V and J genes are TRBV7-2 and TRBJ2-2; the match to TRBD2 covers 8 bases. This CDR3 is 16 amino acids long. The V gene's germline CDR1 is SGHTA and CDR2 FQGNSA. The junction had 10 bases not matched to a gene; V was cut back by 5 bases and J by 5 bases. In DNA, the CDR3 is TGTGCCAGCAGCCCCCCGGGGGGGGCCCTTACCGGGGAGCTGTTTTTT. Its protein is CASSPPGGALTGELFF.

V is TRBV12-3 or TRBV12-4 and J is TRBJ2-2; either TRBD1 or TRBD2 may fit D (5 bases each). This CDR3 has 15 amino acids. Trimming took 3 bases from V and 0 from J, leaving 8 bases between them. CDR3 residues: CASSFGTANTGELFF. The CDR3 nucleotides are TGTGCCAGCAGTTTTGGGACGGCGAACACCGGGGAGCTGTTTTTT.

This clonotype was seen more than once but under ten times. The CDR3 protein is CASSYSGRGGAYEQYF. The CDR3 DNA sequence: TGTGCCAGCAGTTACTCGGGCAGGGGGGGAGCCTACGAGCAGTACTTC. The genes are TRBV6-5 and TRBJ2-7; D assignment may be TRBD1 or TRBD2 (7 bases each). Germline lookup yields CDR1 MNHEY and CDR2 SVGAGI. CDR3 length: 16 amino acids. The germline V and J ends were trimmed by 0 bases and 2 bases, with 14 bases remaining between them.

The chain employs TRBV6-1 and TRBJ1-5, with 7 positions matching TRBD1. The CDR3 runs 16 residues. Germline values: CDR1 MNHNS, CDR2 SASEGT. J lost 1 base, V lost 2 bases, and 5 bases had no gene match. The CDR3 region has the DNA TGTGCCAGCAGTGAATTAGGCAGGGGGAGCAATCAGCCCCAGCATTTT. Encoded protein: CASSELGRGSNQPQHF.

This clonotype has only one observation. Germline is not matched at one junction end, which may reflect a read error. The CDR3 DNA reads TGTGCCAGCAGCTTAGTCGGCGGGTCCTACGATGAGCAGTTCTTC. It is translated as CASSLVGGSYDEQFF. The rearrangement joins TRBV11-2 to TRBJ2-1; a weak D match, TRBD2 (5 bases). This CDR3 contains 15 residues. CDR1 is SGHAT, CDR2 FQNNGV, per germline. Complete variable domain (other parts from reference TRBV11-2 and TRBJ2-1): EAGVAQSPRYKIIEKRQSVAFWCNPISGHATLYWYQQILGQGPKLLIQFQNNGVVDDSQLPKDRFSAERLKGVDSTLKIQPAKLEDSAVYLCASSLVGGSYDEQFFGPGTRLTVL.